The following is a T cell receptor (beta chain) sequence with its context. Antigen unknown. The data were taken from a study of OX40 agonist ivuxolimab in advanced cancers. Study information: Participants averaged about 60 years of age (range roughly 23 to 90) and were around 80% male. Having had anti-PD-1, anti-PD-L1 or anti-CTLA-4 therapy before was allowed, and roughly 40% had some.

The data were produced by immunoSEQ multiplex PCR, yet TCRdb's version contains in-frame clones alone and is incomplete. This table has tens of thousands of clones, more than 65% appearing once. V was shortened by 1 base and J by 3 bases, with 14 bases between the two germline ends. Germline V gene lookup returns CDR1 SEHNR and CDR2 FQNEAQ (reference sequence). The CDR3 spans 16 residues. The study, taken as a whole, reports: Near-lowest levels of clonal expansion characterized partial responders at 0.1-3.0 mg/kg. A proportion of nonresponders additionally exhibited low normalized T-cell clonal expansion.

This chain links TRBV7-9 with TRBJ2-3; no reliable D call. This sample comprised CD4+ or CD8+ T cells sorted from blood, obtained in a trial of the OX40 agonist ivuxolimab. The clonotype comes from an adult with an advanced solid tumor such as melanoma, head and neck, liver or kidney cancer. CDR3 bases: TGTGCCAGCAGCTTAGTTCTGATCCACGGGACAGATACGCAGTATTTT. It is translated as CASSLVLIHGTDTQYF.